By sample fraction, the clone carrying this T cell receptor beta chain is medium-sized. Its antigen is unidentified. This entry is derived from a study of molecular identifiers for immune sequencing clone quantification. Trimming left V 2 bases short and J 4 bases short, with 18 bases between. The CDR3 covers 15 residues. Per the germline V gene, CDR1 is SQVTM and CDR2 is ANQGSEA. Study-wide findings and caveats: Detection of one spiked Jurkat cell's TCR RNA reportedly worked in more than 850,000 naive cells. The study found clones above 20 RNA copies held over 98% of effector molecules and under 1% in naive cells.

MiXCR, applied by TCRdb to the PCR reads, yields one record per CDR3 protein. Of around 40,000 distinct CDR3 sequences detected, roughly a fifth appear once; the ten largest clones hold approximately 1%. Every naive CD8 library was made from between about 17,000 and 1,100,000 sorted cells with 10%, 30% or 50% RNA. Naive CD8 T cells were FACS-sorted by CD8+CD4-CCR7+CD45RA+ markers. This sequence joins TRBV29-1 and TRBJ2-7; D possibly uses TRBD1 or TRBD2 (5 bases each). This receptor was identified in a human donor in good health. Some libraries in this study had Jurkat cell RNA spiked in. The sequenced sample was naive CD8+ T cells from blood, with Jurkat cell RNA spiked in. Described subset: FACS-sorted CD8+CD4-CCR7+CD45RA+ naive T cells. The CDR3: CSVENPGTESYEQYF. CDR3 coding DNA: TGCAGCGTTGAAAACCCCGGGACGGAGAGTTACGAGCAGTACTTC.